These T cell receptor beta chains were read from a single sample in a study of blood T cells in healthy people across ages. TCRdb redid the calling of the 5' RACE reads with MiXCR, one entry per CDR3 protein. The sample has around 790,000 distinct CDR3 sequences, about 42% seen once. The specimen sequenced was blood. Source of these receptors: a man in his 60s in good health. The CDR3 runs from the conserved cysteine through the conserved F or W. Fields, in order: J gene, V gene, clone size, D gene, CDR3 DNA, CDR3 protein. D genes are given only for firm matches. A clone size is listed for some rows: how often the clone was seen (once, few, many), or a class if it is expanded.

>TRBJ2-5|TRBV5-4|NA|NA
TGTGCCAGCAGCTCCGAGGCTACTGGACGGTGGGAGACCCAGTACTTC
CASSSEATGRWETQYF
>TRBJ2-7|TRBV4-3|NA|NA
TGCGCCAGCAGCCAAGAACGGCAGGCAGGGGGGTCCTACGAGCAGTACTTC
CASSQERQAGGSYEQYF
>TRBJ2-5|TRBV6-2/TRBV6-3|NA|TRBD2
TGTGCCAGCAGCCGAAGTAGTGGATTAGCGGGGTCAGAGACCCAGTACTTC
CASSRSSGLAGSETQYF
>TRBJ2-7|TRBV5-1|NA|TRBD1
TGCGCCAGCAGCTTGGGGACAGGGTATACCTACGAGCAGTACTTC
CASSLGTGYTYEQYF
>TRBJ1-5|TRBV4-3|many|NA
TGCGCCAGCAGCCAGGGGGAAAATCAGCCCCAGCATTTT
CASSQGENQPQHF
>TRBJ2-7|TRBV6-2/TRBV6-3|NA|NA
TGTGCCAGCAGTTATTTGGGTAGATCCACGGACGAGCAGTACTTC
CASSYLGRSTDEQYF
>TRBJ2-5|TRBV5-1|few|TRBD1
TGCGCCAGCAGGCTGGGGACAGGGGAAGGGAGCCAGTACTTC
CASRLGTGEGSQYF
>TRBJ2-3|TRBV20-1|NA|NA
TGCAGTGCTAGAGAGAGGACAGATACGCAGTATTTT
CSARERTDTQYF
>TRBJ2-1|TRBV29-1|many|NA
TGCAGCGTGGGACCGCAAACCTACAATGAGCAGTTCTTC
CSVGPQTYNEQFF
>TRBJ1-1|TRBV7-9|NA|NA
TGTGCCAGCAGTTTACAGGCGGAGACCACTGAAGCTTTCTTT
CASSLQAETTEAFF
>TRBJ2-7|TRBV6-2/TRBV6-3|NA|NA
TGTGCCAGCAAAAGGGTAGGGACCTACGAGCAGTACTTC
CASKRVGTYEQYF
>TRBJ1-1|TRBV5-1|NA|NA
TGCGCCAGCAGCTTGGGGATCAGGTTGAACACTGAAGCTTTCTTT
CASSLGIRLNTEAFF
>TRBJ1-2|TRBV10-3|NA|NA
TGTGCCATCAGTTCAGGGAACTATGGCTACACCTTC
CAISSGNYGYTF
>TRBJ2-7|TRBV10-3|NA|TRBD2
TGTGCCATCAGTCAGCGGGGGGAAGACTACGAGCAGTACTTC
CAISQRGEDYEQYF
>TRBJ2-4|TRBV7-2|NA|NA
TGTGCCAGCAGCCAGACGGCAGCTCTAGCCAAAAACATTCAGTACTTC
CASSQTAALAKNIQYF
>TRBJ2-7|TRBV11-2|few|TRBD1
TGTGCCAGCAGCTTCAGACAGGGTGTGCCCTTCTACGAGCAGTACTTC
CASSFRQGVPFYEQYF
>TRBJ1-1|TRBV4-2|NA|NA
TGTGCCAGCAGCCTAGGGGTATCGAAGGACACTGAAGCTTTCTTT
CASSLGVSKDTEAFF
>TRBJ2-7|TRBV7-9|NA|NA
TGTGCCAGCAGCTTACAGGGCGGGCAGTACTTC
CASSLQGGQYF
>TRBJ2-5|TRBV7-2|NA|TRBD1
TGTGCCAGCAGCAAGTACAGGGGTAGAGTTAGGAATGAGCAGTACTTC
CASSKYRGRVRNEQYF
>TRBJ2-3|TRBV7-9|many|NA
TGTGCCAGCAGCTTAGCGGGGGCAGACACAGATACGCAGTATTTT
CASSLAGADTDTQYF
>TRBJ2-7|TRBV7-2|few|NA
TGTGCCAGCAGCTTAGTCACGGGGGAAACCTACGAGCAGTACTTC
CASSLVTGETYEQYF
>TRBJ2-4|TRBV4-1|NA|NA
TGCGCCAGCAGCCAAGGTCCCCGGGAAGGCGTCGTTCAGTACTTC
CASSQGPREGVVQYF
>TRBJ1-6|TRBV27|NA|NA
TGTGCCAGCAAAAGTCAGGGGAACTCCTATAATTCACCCCTCCACTTT
CASKSQGNSYNSPLHF
>TRBJ2-1|TRBV6-6|many|TRBD2
TGTGCCAGCAATACCGGGACTAGCGGGGCTCGGGAGCAGTTCTTC
CASNTGTSGAREQFF
>TRBJ1-5|TRBV4-3|few|NA
TGCGCCAGCAGCCAAGATGAGGCCGCTCCCCAGCATTTT
CASSQDEAAPQHF
>TRBJ2-1|TRBV7-9|NA|NA
TGTGCCAGCAGCTTAGGGGTGGGGTCCTCCTACAATGAGCAGTTCTTC
CASSLGVGSSYNEQFF
>TRBJ2-1|TRBV5-6|NA|NA
TGTGCCAGCAGCTTGCCTCAGGGAACCTACAATGAGCAGTTCTTC
CASSLPQGTYNEQFF
>TRBJ2-4|TRBV24-1|NA|TRBD1
TGTGCCACCAGTGCCGGGACAGGGGGCTGGAGGGAGCAGTACTTC
CATSAGTGGWREQYF
>TRBJ2-7|TRBV29-1|many|NA
TGCAGCGTGTGGGTGCCGGAGGGTAACTACGAGCAGTACTTC
CSVWVPEGNYEQYF
>TRBJ1-4|TRBV18|NA|NA
TGTGCCAGCTCACTTCTGGACACCAATGAAAAACTGTTTTTT
CASSLLDTNEKLFF
>TRBJ1-3|TRBV6-5|NA|NA
TGTGCCAGCAGTTACCGGGGACCTGGAAACACCATATATTTT
CASSYRGPGNTIYF
>TRBJ1-6|TRBV15|NA|TRBD1
TGTGCCACCAGCAGAGAGGGGGCCGGGACAGGGACCTCACCCCTCCACTTT
CATSREGAGTGTSPLHF
>TRBJ2-1|TRBV7-4|NA|NA
TGTGCCAGCAACCCCGGTGATGAGCAGTTCTTC
CASNPGDEQFF
>TRBJ1-4|TRBV14|NA|NA
TGTGCCAGCAGCCCCGCTTTCGGTATAAATGAAAAACTGTTTTTT
CASSPAFGINEKLFF
>TRBJ1-2|TRBV7-2|few|NA
TGTGCCAGCAGCTTTCTAGCAGGGTGGGACTATGGCTACACCTTC
CASSFLAGWDYGYTF
>TRBJ1-2|TRBV6-5|NA|NA
TGTGCCAGCAGATCACAGGACCGATTGGGTGGCTACACCTTC
CASRSQDRLGGYTF
>TRBJ2-5|TRBV7-2|few|TRBD2
TGTGCCAGCAGCGCAACTAGCGGGGGTTGGGAGACCCAGTACTTC
CASSATSGGWETQYF
>TRBJ2-3|TRBV20-1|once|NA
TGCAGTGCCAACTCCGGGTCCCGCACAGATACGCAGTATTTT
CSANSGSRTDTQYF
>TRBJ2-2|TRBV3-1|NA|NA
TGTGCCAGCAGCCTGACTCCCCCCCCGACCGGGGAGCTGTTTTTT
CASSLTPPPTGELFF
>TRBJ2-3|TRBV12-3/TRBV12-4|NA|NA
TGTGCCAACAGTCTCACTGCCTCAGATACGCAGTATTTT
CANSLTASDTQYF
>TRBJ2-4|TRBV7-9|few|NA
TGTGCCAGCAGCCCGGGAAACATTCAGTACTTC
CASSPGNIQYF
>TRBJ2-1|TRBV7-2|many|NA
TGTGCCAGCAGCCCATTGGGACTGTACAATGAGCAGTTCTTC
CASSPLGLYNEQFF
>TRBJ2-7|TRBV30|many|TRBD1
TGTGCCTGGAAAAGGGACAGAACAACCTACGAGCAGTACTTC
CAWKRDRTTYEQYF
>TRBJ1-4|TRBV20-1|few|NA
TGCAGTGCTCCTGGAGGGCTAGATGAAAAACTGTTTTTT
CSAPGGLDEKLFF
>TRBJ2-1|TRBV4-3|many|TRBD2
TGCGCCAGCAGCCGACGAACCGGGACTAGCGGGGGGGCCGGCTACAATGAGCAGTTCTTC
CASSRRTGTSGGAGYNEQFF
>TRBJ2-7|TRBV6-5|few|TRBD1
TGTGCCAGCAAGGCTAAGGACAGGTTCACCTACGAGCAGTACTTC
CASKAKDRFTYEQYF
>TRBJ1-2|TRBV18|once|NA
TGTGCCAGCTCACCAGGCTGGGGGCTTGGCTACACCTTC
CASSPGWGLGYTF
>TRBJ2-3|TRBV12-3/TRBV12-4|NA|NA
TGTGCCAGCAGGACTGGGGGGCTGGATACGCAGTATTTT
CASRTGGLDTQYF
>TRBJ1-2|TRBV16|NA|TRBD1
TGTGCCAGCAGCCAATCCAGGGGGAAGACCTATGGCTACACCTTC
CASSQSRGKTYGYTF
>TRBJ1-1|TRBV7-9|NA|NA
TGTGCCAGCAGCTCCGAGTTGCGGACGATGAACACTGAAGCTTTCTTT
CASSSELRTMNTEAFF
>TRBJ2-7|TRBV6-2/TRBV6-3|NA|NA
TGTGCCAGCAGGACAGAATCCTACGAGCAGTACTTC
CASRTESYEQYF